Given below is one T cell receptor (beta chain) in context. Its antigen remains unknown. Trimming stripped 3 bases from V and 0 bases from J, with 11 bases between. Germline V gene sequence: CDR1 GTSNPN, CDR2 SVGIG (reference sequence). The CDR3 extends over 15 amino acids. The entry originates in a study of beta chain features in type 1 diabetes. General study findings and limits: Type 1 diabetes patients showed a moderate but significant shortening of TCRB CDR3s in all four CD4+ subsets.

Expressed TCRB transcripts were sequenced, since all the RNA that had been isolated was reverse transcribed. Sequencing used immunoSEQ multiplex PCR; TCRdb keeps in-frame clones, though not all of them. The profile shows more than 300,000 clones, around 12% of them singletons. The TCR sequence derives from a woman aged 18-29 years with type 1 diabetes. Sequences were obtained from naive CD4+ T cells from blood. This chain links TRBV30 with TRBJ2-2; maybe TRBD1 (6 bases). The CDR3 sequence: CAWRKDRANTGELFF. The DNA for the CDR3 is TGTGCCTGGAGAAAGGACAGAGCGAACACCGGGGAGCTGTTTTTT.